These 25 T cell receptor beta chains were sequenced from one sample in a study of human T cells and chemical hapten exposure. Stated time point: pre-sensitization, week 0. The treatment is: therapeutic diphenylcyclopropenone sensitization with weekly scalp DPC. From the RACE reads, TCRdb called clonotypes with MiXCR, one entry per CDR3 protein. The profile shows about 68,000 distinct CDR3 sequences, 9.5% to 13% of them singletons. The source material was whole blood, sampled in connection with sensitization to the hapten diphenylcyclopropenone (DPC). The receptor set was obtained from a woman between 45 and 60 years old with alopecia areata. Some clones in this sample may be carry-over from other donors' samples.

The chain is built from TRBV5-6 and TRBJ2-4; D is possibly TRBD1 (5 bases). V was trimmed by 0 bases and J by 1 base, leaving 11 bases between them. From germline, CDR1 is SGHDT and CDR2 YYEEEE. The CDR3 is made up of 16 amino acids. CDR3 bases: TGTGCCAGCAGCTTGGGGGGCGCCGCGGCCAAAAACATTCAGTACTTC. Translating it yields CASSLGGAAAKNIQYF. The whole variable domain, filled in from reference TRBV5-6 and TRBJ2-4, reads DAGVTQSPTHLIKTRGQQVTLRCSPKSGHDTVSWYQQALGQGPQFIFQYYEEEERQRGNFPDRFSGHQFPNYSSELNVNALLLGDSALYLCASSLGGAAAKNIQYFGAGTRLSVL.

The CDR3 loop is CASSPWGQGVHEQYF. CDR3 nucleotides: TGTGCCAGCAGCCCTTGGGGACAGGGTGTCCACGAGCAGTACTTC. V is TRBV5-8 and J is TRBJ2-7; 9 nucleotides match TRBD1. Losses at the gene ends were 4 bases for V and 5 bases for J; bases not matched to a gene: 10. CDR3 length: 15 residues. Germline CDR1 reads SGHTS; CDR2 reads YDEGEE. The full variable domain, completed using reference TRBV5-8 and TRBJ2-7, is EAGVTQSPTHLIKTRGQQATLRCSPISGHTSVYWYQQALGLGLQFLLWYDEGEERNRGNFPPRFSGRQFPNYSSELNVNALELEDSALYLCASSPWGQGVHEQYFGPGTRLTVT.

This chain connects TRBV12-3 or TRBV12-4 to TRBJ1-2; 8 bases match TRBD1. V lost 2 bases and J lost 4; bases outside the gene matches: 3. The CDR3 contains 14 residues. CDR3 protein: CASSLQGTGYGYTF. The CDR3 nucleotides are TGTGCCAGCAGTTTACAGGGGACAGGCTATGGCTACACCTTC.

This clonotype was counted at least ten times. The rearrangement joins TRBV7-9 to TRBJ1-6; D is possibly TRBD1 (5 bases). The CDR3 has 15 amino acids. V lost 3 bases to trimming and J lost 9 bases, with 15 bases between them. Germline CDR1 reads SEHNR; CDR2 reads FQNEAQ (reference sequence). The CDR3 loop reads CASSLAGGQISPLHF. CDR3 in DNA: TGTGCCAGCAGCTTGGCCGGGGGTCAGATTTCACCCCTCCACTTT.

The rearrangement links TRBV13 to TRBJ2-5; D might be TRBD1 (5 bases). Trimming removed 2 bases at V and 0 bases at J, with 13 bases between. CDR1 is PRHDT and CDR2 is FYEKMQ in the germline V gene (reference sequence). The CDR3 spans 16 residues. The CDR3 spells CASSLLAGWDQETQYF. The CDR3 nucleotides are TGTGCCAGCAGCTTACTGGCAGGGTGGGACCAAGAGACCCAGTACTTC.

This chain uses TRBV9 with TRBJ2-7; 7 bases are shared with TRBD1. V shed 4 bases, J shed 6 bases, and the junction held 10 bases outside the gene matches. The germline CDR1 and CDR2 sequences are SGDLS and YYNGEE. This CDR3 has 14 amino acids. The chain's CDR3 is CASSLPDREGEQYF. The CDR3 DNA is TGTGCCAGCAGCCTCCCAGACAGGGAAGGCGAGCAGTACTTC.

Regarding this clonotype: Sequence at one end of the junction differs from germline and may be a read error. The CDR3 sequence is CASSWGPGRYAANYGCTF. CDR3 DNA sequence: TGTGCCAGCAGTTGGGGCCCAGGGAGGTATGCGGCTAACTATGGCTGCACCTTC. The chain joins TRBV6-5 to TRBJ1-2; TRBD1 might be the D (5 bases). This CDR3 region has 18 residues. The V gene's germline CDR1 is MNHEY and CDR2 SVGAGI.

V gene TRBV6-6 combines with J gene TRBJ1-1, with D possibly TRBD1 on 5 matching bases. The CDR3 has 13 amino acids. Germline CDR1 and CDR2: MNHNY and SVGAGI (reference sequence). V gave up 2 bases and J gave up 3 bases, with 7 bases separating them. CDR3 bases: TGTGCCAGCAGTTACAGGGGAGACACTGAAGCTTTCTTT. Translation: CASSYRGDTEAFF.

The V and J genes are TRBV14 and TRBJ2-5, with D perhaps assigned TRBD1 or TRBD2 (5 bases each). The V end was cut by 5 bases, the J end by 1 base, with 11 bases between. This CDR3 has 14 amino acids. The germline CDR1 and CDR2 sequences are SGHDN and FVKESK. CDR3 DNA: TGTGCCAGCAGCGCCCGGGACGCCCAAGAGACCCAGTACTTC. Its translation: CASSARDAQETQYF. Supplemented by reference TRBV14 and TRBJ2-5, the full variable domain reads EAGVTQFPSHSVIEKGQTVTLRCDPISGHDNLYWYRRVMGKEIKFLLHFVKESKQDESGMPNNRFLAERTGGTYSTLKVQPAELEDSGVYFCASSARDAQETQYFGPGTRLLVL.

This clonotype came up many times. CDR3 sequence reads: CASSFRTGETEAFF. CDR3 sequence (DNA): TGTGCCAGCAGCTTTAGGACAGGGGAGACTGAAGCTTTCTTT. This chain links TRBV11-2 with TRBJ1-1, with 9 bases that match TRBD1. Germline-derived CDR1 and CDR2 are SGHAT and FQNNGV. With V trimmed by 3 bases and J by 5 bases, 4 bases remained unmatched. This CDR3 comprises 14 residues.

This clonotype was seen at least ten times. The gene calls are TRBV20-1 and TRBJ2-3; the D call may be TRBD1 or TRBD2 (6 bases each). Trimming shortened V by 3 bases and J by 2 bases, and 18 bases separated the two germline ends. Germline lookup yields CDR1 DFQATT and CDR2 SNEGSKA (reference sequence). The CDR3 covers 16 residues. CDR3 sequence reads: CSASTPAGTNTDTQYF. The CDR3 DNA sequence: TGCAGTGCTAGTACACCGGCGGGGACAAACACAGATACGCAGTATTTT.

V usage is TRBV12-3 or TRBV12-4 and J usage is TRBJ1-5; D call uncertain. This CDR3 region has 15 residues. V shed 3 bases and J shed 5 bases, with 14 bases lying between them. The CDR3 DNA follows: TGTGCCAGCAGTTTCAATCGGGGTCTGGATCAGCCCCAGCATTTT. Protein: CASSFNRGLDQPQHF.

This clonotype showed up just a few times. The chain combines TRBV4-3 with TRBJ2-7, with a possible D match to TRBD1 (5 bases). V was trimmed by 2 bases and J by 4 bases, leaving 9 bases between them. The CDR3 has 13 residues. CDR1 is LGHNA, CDR2 YSLEER, per germline. CDR3 residues: CASSQQGTYEQYF. CDR3 nucleotides: TGCGCCAGCAGCCAACAGGGCACTTACGAGCAGTACTTC.

The genes are TRBV28 and TRBJ2-7; no clear D. Germline CDR1 is MDHEN and CDR2 is SYDVKM. Trimming removed 2 bases at V and 12 bases at J, with 17 bases between. The length of the CDR3 is 13 residues. In DNA form, the CDR3 reads TGTGCCAGCAGTTTAGACCAGACTTCTGGGTGGTACTTC. It is translated as CASSLDQTSGWYF.

J is TRBJ2-7 and V is TRBV29-1, with a weak D call TRBD2 (5 bases). CDR3 length: 13 amino acids. Trimming took off 5 bases at V and 2 bases at J, with 13 bases between the two ends. Germline V gene sequence: CDR1 SQVTM, CDR2 ANQGSEA. CDR3 sequence (DNA): TGCAGCGTTCTGGACGGACTTGCCTACGAGCAGTACTTC. Its translation is CSVLDGLAYEQYF.

This chain uses TRBV9 with TRBJ1-2; TRBD1 agrees at 10 bases. Unmatched junction bases numbered 6, after V lost 3 bases and J lost 1 base. The V gene's germline CDR1 is SGDLS and CDR2 YYNGEE. The CDR3 sequence is 16 residues long. The CDR3 coding sequence is TGTGCCAGCAGCGCGTCTAGGGACAGGGGTAACTATGGCTACACCTTC. Its protein product is CASSASRDRGNYGYTF.

CDR3 residues: CASSLAAGGYTEAFF. The CDR3 nucleotides read TGTGCCAGCAGTCTTGCGGCTGGGGGTTACACTGAAGCTTTCTTT. V and J are TRBV5-4 and TRBJ1-1; TRBD1 might be the D (5 bases). This CDR3 spans 15 amino acids. Germline V gene sequence: CDR1 SGHNT, CDR2 YYREEE (reference sequence). The V end lost 5 bases, the J end lost 3 bases, and 17 bases lay between the germline ends.

This clonotype came up many times. This chain uses TRBV29-1 with TRBJ1-5; 7 positions agree with TRBD1. The CDR3 runs 13 residues. Germline V lookup: CDR1 SQVTM, CDR2 ANQGSEA. Trimming cost V 4 bases and J 4 bases; bases outside gene matches: 4. The CDR3 region has the DNA TGCAGCGTTGGTCAGGGGGGAAATCAGCCCCAGCATTTT. This translates into CSVGQGGNQPQHF.

CDR3: CASSKPGTASYEQYF. DNA of the CDR3: TGTGCCAGCAGTAAGCCCGGGACAGCGTCCTACGAGCAGTACTTC. The V and J genes are TRBV25-1 and TRBJ2-7, with 7 bases identical to TRBD1. Germline CDR1 MGHDK, CDR2 SYGVNS. The CDR3 covers 15 residues. After removal of 5 bases from V and 1 base from J, the junction contained 8 bases not matched to a gene.

This clonotype was observed at least ten times. The J gene is TRBJ2-1, the V gene TRBV29-1; D unresolved. V was clipped by 2 bases and J by 3 bases, with 5 bases between them. Germline V gene lookup returns CDR1 SQVTM and CDR2 ANQGSEA. The CDR3 is 12 amino acids. The CDR3 region is CSVETRYNEQFF. DNA of the CDR3: TGCAGCGTTGAAACACGCTACAATGAGCAGTTCTTC.

This chain's CDR3 is CASSTRTGGAGTNEKLFF. The CDR3 nucleotides read TGTGCCAGCAGTACCCGGACAGGGGGCGCCGGAACTAATGAAAAACTGTTTTTT. The chain couples TRBV27 to TRBJ1-4; 11 bases fit TRBD1. Germline CDR1 reads MNHEY; CDR2 reads SMNVEV (reference sequence). There are 18 residues in the CDR3. Trimming at V came to 5 bases and at J to 1 base, leaving 9 bases not matched to a gene.

This clonotype has only a few counts. The chain joins TRBV20-1 to TRBJ2-1; 10 bases are shared with TRBD2. The CDR3 extends over 14 amino acids. With V trimmed by 6 bases and J by 2 bases, 4 bases remained unmatched. CDR1 and CDR2 from the germline V gene are DFQATT and SNEGSKA (reference sequence). CDR3: CSALSGGPYNEQFF. The CDR3 region has the DNA TGCAGTGCCCTTAGCGGGGGGCCCTACAATGAGCAGTTCTTC.

This clonotype occurred a few times. The chain links TRBV25-1 to TRBJ2-1; D might be TRBD2 (6 bases). This CDR3 is 16 amino acids long. CDR1 and CDR2 (germline): MGHDK, SYGVNS. Trimming shortened V by 6 bases and J by 7 bases, and 22 bases separated the two germline ends. Here the CDR3 reads CASSPTGRRARNEQFF. In DNA, the CDR3 is TGTGCCAGCAGCCCGACCGGTAGGAGGGCCCGGAATGAGCAGTTCTTC.

The DNA for the CDR3 is TGTGCCTGGACCGAACGCTTAGGGCTCGCAGATACGCAGTATTTT. Protein product: CAWTERLGLADTQYF. The chain carries TRBV30 and TRBJ2-3; D is ambiguous. This CDR3 is 15 amino acids long. Trimming left V 4 bases short and J 4 bases short, with 18 bases between. Germline V gene data show CDR1 as GTSNPN and CDR2 as SVGIG (reference sequence).

This clonotype was seen many times. CDR3 sequence: CASSLIPSEQYF. CDR3 in DNA: TGTGCCAGCAGCCTGATCCCTTCCGAGCAGTACTTC. This chain links TRBV7-2 with TRBJ2-7; D not certain. V lost 5 bases and J lost 6, with 11 bases in between. The CDR3 spans 12 residues. Germline CDR1 reads SGHTA; CDR2 reads FQGNSA.